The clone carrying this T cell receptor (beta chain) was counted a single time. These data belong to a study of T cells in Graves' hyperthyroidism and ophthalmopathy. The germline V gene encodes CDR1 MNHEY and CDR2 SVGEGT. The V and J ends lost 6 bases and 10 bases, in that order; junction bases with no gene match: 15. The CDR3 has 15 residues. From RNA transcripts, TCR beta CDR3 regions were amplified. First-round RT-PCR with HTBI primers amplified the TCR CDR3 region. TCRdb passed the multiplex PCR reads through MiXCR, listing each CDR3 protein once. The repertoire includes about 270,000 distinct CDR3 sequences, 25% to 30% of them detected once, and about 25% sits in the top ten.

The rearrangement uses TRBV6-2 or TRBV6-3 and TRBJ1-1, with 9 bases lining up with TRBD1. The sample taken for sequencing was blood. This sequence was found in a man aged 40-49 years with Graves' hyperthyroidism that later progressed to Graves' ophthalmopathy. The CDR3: CASSSAGQGPSVAFF. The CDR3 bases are TGTGCCAGCAGCTCAGCGGGACAGGGACCCTCGGTAGCTTTCTTT.